This TCR beta chain was identified in a study of T cell clonality in common variable immunodeficiency. TCRdb's copy holds only in-frame clones and misses some; the assay was immunoSEQ multiplex PCR. The sample holds about 34,000 clones, and no clone turns up only once. From germline, CDR1 is KGHSH and CDR2 LQKENI. The CDR3 is 13 amino acids. Trimming shortened V by 5 bases and J by 5 bases, and 12 bases separated the two germline ends. Many counts were recorded for this clone. Read coverage stops 3 residues before the CDR3 terminus; the germline J gene supplies the remainder. This clonotype was obtained from a person aged 18-70 years in good health. Input material: peripheral blood mononuclear cells. The rearrangement links TRBV18 to TRBJ1-1; D is unclear. The CDR3 loop reads CASSVVGGTEAFF. The CDR3 DNA, read in part, is TGTGCCAGCTCAGTCGTAGGAGGGACTGAA.